A single sample is the source of the 4 T cell receptor beta chains below, sequenced in a study of cytomegalovirus exposure and HLA in healthy donors. PCR was performed using 60 Vbeta and 13 Jbeta primers. Libraries were prepared by immunoSEQ multiplex PCR; TCRdb keeps only in-frame clonotypes and omits some of them. The sample has 100,000 to 150,000 clones. Sequencing was done on a sample of PBMCs. All receptors derive from a man aged 18-30 years in good health and CMV-seronegative.

This rearrangement joins TRBV7-6 to TRBJ2-1; the match to TRBD1 covers 7 bases. CDR1 and CDR2 from the germline V gene are SGHVS and FNYEAQ. The CDR3 loop spans 15 amino acids. J was trimmed by 5 bases and V by 1 base; bases with no gene match: 5. The chain's CDR3 is CASSLVQGNNNEQFF. The CDR3 bases are TGTGCCAGCAGCTTAGTACAGGGGAATAACAATGAGCAGTTCTTC.

This chain links TRBV27 with TRBJ1-5; 11 bases are shared with TRBD1. Germline loops: CDR1 MNHEY, CDR2 SMNVEV (reference sequence). V shed 8 bases and J 6 bases; nucleotides not matched to a gene: 12. The CDR3 totals 16 residues. This CDR3 is CASGRTGQGARQPQHF. CDR3 nucleotides: TGTGCCAGCGGCCGAACCGGACAGGGGGCCCGTCAGCCCCAGCATTTT.

The chain is built from TRBV6-5 and TRBJ2-7; TRBD2 matches at 7 bases. J lost 5 bases, V lost 4 bases, and 14 bases had no gene match. CDR1 and CDR2 from the germline V gene are MNHEY and SVGAGI. CDR3 length: 16 residues. This CDR3 is CASSSPRGVTAHEQYF. CDR3 coding DNA: TGTGCCAGCAGTTCCCCCCGGGGGGTAACGGCCCACGAGCAGTACTTC.

The genes are TRBV5-1 and TRBJ2-1; maybe TRBD1 (5 bases). The V end lost 4 bases, the J end lost 8 bases, and 16 bases lay between the germline ends. Germline-derived CDR1 and CDR2 are SGHRS and YFSETQ. The CDR3 totals 14 residues. CDR3 residues: CASSGQGITDEQFF. The CDR3 DNA is TGCGCCAGCAGCGGGCAGGGTATAACGGATGAGCAGTTCTTC.